Presented here are 26 T cell receptor beta chains from one specimen sequenced in a study of metastatic and nonmetastatic thyroid tumors. Through MiXCR, TCRdb re-clonotyped the PCR reads. The sample has 8,000 to 9,000 clones, 20% to 25% seen once. All patients were treatment-naive before thyroid surgery. The sample consisted of tumor tissue. The receptor set was obtained from a female donor with papillary thyroid cancer or a benign thyroid nodule (not recorded which). Some clones in this sample may be carry-over from other donors' samples.

The chain joins TRBV20-1 to TRBJ2-3; 9 bases line up with TRBD2. Germline CDR1 DFQATT, CDR2 SNEGSKA (reference sequence). V lost 3 bases and J lost 3; bases outside the gene matches: 10. This CDR3 comprises 16 residues. CDR3 residues: CSAREGLAGRTDTQYF. DNA for the CDR3: TGCAGTGCTAGGGAGGGTCTAGCGGGACGAACAGATACGCAGTATTTT.

The chain carries TRBV20-1 and TRBJ2-1, with TRBD2 identical over 7 bases. There are 16 residues in the CDR3. Germline trimming cut 6 bases from V and 6 bases from J; bases unmatched to any gene: 17. Germline-derived CDR1 and CDR2 are DFQATT and SNEGSKA (reference sequence). CDR3 residues: CSADLAEGRAGNEQFF. The CDR3 nucleotides are TGCAGTGCGGATTTAGCTGAGGGGAGGGCCGGCAATGAGCAGTTCTTC.

This sequence joins TRBV20-1 and TRBJ2-3; TRBD1 agrees at 8 bases. Germline lookup yields CDR1 DFQATT and CDR2 SNEGSKA (reference sequence). The CDR3 runs to 14 residues. Trimming removed 5 bases from V and 5 bases from J; junction bases left unmatched: 9. CDR3 amino acids: CSARRTGSVDTQYF. The CDR3 DNA follows: TGCAGTGCTCGCAGGACAGGGTCAGTAGATACGCAGTATTTT.

This clone was counted at least ten times. Other DNA sequences of this sample code for an identical CDR3. The CDR3 DNA reads as TGTGCCATCACCCAAAGCGCTTCTAGCACAGATACGCAGTATTTT. It codes for CAITQSASSTDTQYF. The genes are TRBV10-3 and TRBJ2-3; D gene ambiguous. Trimming took 7 bases from V and 0 from J, leaving 14 bases between them. The germline V gene has CDR1 ENHRY and CDR2 SYGVKD. This CDR3 region has 15 residues.

At least ten counts were recorded for this clone. The CDR3 sequence: CATSSLNTGELFF. CDR3 nucleotide sequence: TGTGCCACCAGCAGTTTGAACACCGGGGAGCTGTTTTTT. The chain uses TRBV15 and TRBJ2-2; D unresolved. This CDR3 has 13 amino acids. Trimming removed 3 bases at V and 1 base at J, with 3 bases between. Germline V lookup: CDR1 LNHNV, CDR2 YYDKDF (reference sequence). Variable domain in full (rest from reference TRBV15 and TRBJ2-2): DAMVIQNPRYQVTQFGKPVTLSCSQTLNHNVMYWYQQKSSQAPKLLFHYYDKDFNNEADTPDNFQSRRPNTSFCFLDIRSPGLGDTAMYLCATSSLNTGELFFGEGSRLTVL.

The chain carries TRBV20-1 and TRBJ1-2; D is unresolved. V gave up 0 bases and J gave up 0 bases, with 14 bases separating them. Germline lookup yields CDR1 DFQATT and CDR2 SNEGSKA (reference sequence). The CDR3 is 16 residues long. The DNA of the CDR3 is TGCAGTGCTAGAGATCCCACAGCCAATTCTAACTATGGCTACACCTTC. This encodes CSARDPTANSNYGYTF.

The genes are TRBV6-2 or TRBV6-3 and TRBJ2-5; perhaps TRBD2 as D (6 bases). The CDR3 has 13 residues. In germline, CDR1 is MNHEY, CDR2 SVGEGT. V was trimmed by 5 bases and J by 0 bases, leaving 7 bases between them. The DNA for the CDR3 is TGTGCCAGCAGTCGGGAGTACCAAGAGACCCAGTACTTC. The encoded protein is CASSREYQETQYF.

This clone was counted a few times. This rearrangement joins TRBV6-1 to TRBJ1-3; D is uncertain. CDR1 is MNHNS, CDR2 SASEGT, per germline. The V end lost 6 bases, the J end lost 0 bases, and 9 bases lay between the germline ends. The CDR3 contains 14 residues. CDR3: CASSDAYSGNTIYF. DNA for the CDR3: TGTGCCAGCAGCGACGCTTACTCTGGAAACACCATATATTTT.

V is TRBV11-2 and J is TRBJ2-3; no firm D call. The CDR3 is made up of 17 amino acids. Germline loops: CDR1 SGHAT, CDR2 FQNNGV. The V end was cut by 3 bases, the J end by 0 bases, with 16 bases between. CDR3 sequence: CASSFSLDPSSTDTQYF. Here the CDR3 DNA reads TGTGCCAGCAGCTTCTCACTGGACCCTTCTAGCACAGATACGCAGTATTTT. The whole variable domain, remainder taken from reference TRBV11-2 and TRBJ2-3, is EAGVAQSPRYKIIEKRQSVAFWCNPISGHATLYWYQQILGQGPKLLIQFQNNGVVDDSQLPKDRFSAERLKGVDSTLKIQPAKLEDSAVYLCASSFSLDPSSTDTQYFGPGTRLTVL.

The V call is TRBV5-1, the J call TRBJ2-3; D may be TRBD2 (6 bases). This CDR3 is 17 amino acids long. Trimming pared 1 base from V and 6 bases from J, leaving 21 bases between. Per the germline V gene, CDR1 is SGHRS and CDR2 is YFSETQ. CDR3 in DNA: TGCGCCAGCAGCTTGTCACGGGGGTTATTAATTCCGGATACGCAGTATTTT. Its translation: CASSLSRGLLIPDTQYF.

This clone was recorded many times. The V call is TRBV2, the J call TRBJ2-7; a possible D gene is TRBD2 (5 bases). Germline CDR1 and CDR2: SNHLY and FYNNEI. CDR3 size: 16 residues. The germline V and J ends were trimmed by 1 base and 0 bases, with 13 bases remaining between them. CDR3 residues: CASSEGRQDFSYEQYF. As DNA, the CDR3 is TGTGCCAGCAGTGAAGGTCGCCAGGACTTCTCCTACGAGCAGTACTTC.

This clone occurred many times. V gene TRBV5-4 combines with J gene TRBJ1-3; D call uncertain. The CDR3 contains 15 residues. CDR1 is SGHNT, CDR2 YYREEE, per germline (reference sequence). Trimming shortened V by 0 bases and J by 0 bases, and 7 bases separated the two germline ends. This CDR3 is CASSLEAVSGNTIYF. CDR3 nucleotides: TGTGCCAGCAGCTTGGAGGCAGTCTCTGGAAACACCATATATTTT.

At least ten counts were recorded for this clone. This same CDR3 is encoded by further DNA sequences in the sample. CDR3 in amino acids: CASSLVSAEIRDEQYF. The CDR3 coding sequence is TGTGCCAGCAGTTTAGTCAGTGCGGAGATCAGGGACGAGCAGTACTTC. The chain recombines TRBV28 with TRBJ2-7; TRBD1 might be the D (5 bases). The CDR3 is 16 amino acids. Germline CDR1 is MDHEN and CDR2 is SYDVKM. The V and J ends lost 2 bases and 5 bases respectively, with 19 bases between them.

This clone counts as medium-sized. V usage is TRBV2 and J usage is TRBJ1-5; 7 bases agree with TRBD1. CDR3 length: 15 amino acids. The V and J ends lost 7 bases and 4 bases, in that order; junction bases with no gene match: 10. The germline V gene has CDR1 SNHLY and CDR2 FYNNEI. The CDR3 sequence is CASKGRGDLNQPQHF. CDR3 coding DNA: TGTGCCAGCAAGGGCAGGGGGGATCTGAATCAGCCCCAGCATTTT.

There are many counts of this clone. The V and J genes are TRBV11-1 and TRBJ2-2; 7 bases are a match to TRBD2. J lost 4 bases, V lost 4 bases, and 9 bases had no gene match. This CDR3 region has 16 residues. Looked up from germline, CDR1 is SGHAT and CDR2 is FQDESV (reference sequence). Written as DNA, the CDR3 is TGTGCCAGCAGCTCCATTGGGGGGGTGCGCACCGGGGAGCTGTTTTTT. Translated: CASSSIGGVRTGELFF.

This clone was counted between two and nine times. V is TRBV6-1 and J is TRBJ1-1, with 7 bases identical to TRBD1. The CDR3 has 17 residues. V trimming: 5 bases; J trimming: 4 bases; junction bases outside the gene matches: 16. The germline V gene encodes CDR1 MNHNS and CDR2 SASEGT. The CDR3 sequence: CASSWDGEGGGSTEAFF. In DNA, the CDR3 is TGTGCCAGCAGTTGGGACGGAGAAGGGGGCGGGAGCACTGAAGCTTTCTTT.

This clone was picked up a small number of times. J is TRBJ2-1 and V is TRBV6-2 or TRBV6-3; D gene uncertain. The germline CDR1 and CDR2 sequences are MNHEY and SVGEGT. The V gene lost 2 bases and the J gene lost 4 bases, with 6 bases spanning the gap. This CDR3 has 13 amino acids. This CDR3 is CASSYLNYNEQFF. The DNA of the CDR3 is TGTGCCAGCAGTTACCTGAATTACAATGAGCAGTTCTTC.

The rearrangement links TRBV20-1 to TRBJ2-1; 11 nucleotides agree with TRBD2. J lost 6 bases, V lost 4 bases, and 2 bases had no gene match. The germline CDR1 and CDR2 sequences are DFQATT and SNEGSKA (reference sequence). The CDR3 runs to 13 residues. In DNA, the CDR3 is TGCAGTGCTACACTAGCGGGAGTCAATGAGCAGTTCTTC. This sequence encodes CSATLAGVNEQFF.

There are a few counts of this clone. The CDR3 coding sequence is TGCAGTGCTATGACTAGCGGGGGAGTCAATGAGCAGTTCTTC. It is translated as CSAMTSGGVNEQFF. The chain recombines TRBV20-1 with TRBJ2-1, with 12 bases identical to TRBD2. V trimming: 4 bases; J trimming: 6 bases; junction bases outside the gene matches: 4. Germline values: CDR1 DFQATT, CDR2 SNEGSKA (reference sequence). CDR3 length equals 14 residues.

V gene TRBV5-1 combines with J gene TRBJ2-3; the D gene is possibly TRBD1 (6 bases). Per the germline V gene, CDR1 is SGHRS and CDR2 is YFSETQ. The CDR3 totals 14 residues. Trimming removed 0 bases from V and 5 bases from J, with 10 bases in between. This chain's CDR3 is CASSLGTAGDTQYF. CDR3 coding DNA: TGCGCCAGCAGCTTGGGGACAGCTGGAGATACGCAGTATTTT.

At least ten counts were recorded for this clone. The chain couples TRBV18 to TRBJ1-6; 9 bases line up with TRBD1. CDR3 length equals 15 residues. V lost 3 bases to trimming and J lost 10 bases; unmatched junction nucleotides: 7. Germline assignment: CDR1 KGHSH and CDR2 LQKENI. CDR3: CASSPEQGAESPLHF. CDR3 bases: TGTGCCAGCTCACCCGAACAGGGGGCAGAGTCACCCCTCCACTTT.

The J gene is TRBJ2-5, the V gene TRBV20-1; D possibly corresponds to TRBD2 (5 bases). Between the trimmed V and J ends, which lost 0 bases and 1 base, there was a span of 12 bases. The CDR3 length is 15 residues. Germline values: CDR1 DFQATT, CDR2 SNEGSKA (reference sequence). CDR3 region: CSARDSSGVQETQYF. DNA for the CDR3: TGCAGTGCTAGAGATTCTTCCGGGGTCCAAGAGACCCAGTACTTC.

By share, this clone ranks as medium-sized (0.01 to 0.1%). This rearrangement joins TRBV28 to TRBJ1-1; 8 nucleotides match TRBD1. Germline V gives CDR1 MDHEN, CDR2 SYDVKM. The CDR3 totals 14 residues. V was pared by 5 bases and J by 4 bases, with 6 bases of the junction left unmatched. The CDR3 loop reads CASSATGGPTEAFF. The DNA of the CDR3 is TGTGCCAGCAGTGCTACAGGGGGGCCCACTGAAGCTTTCTTT.

This clone was counted many times. The DNA for the CDR3 is TGTGCCAGCTCACGGCTGCGGGACACTGAAGCTTTCTTT. It translates to CASSRLRDTEAFF. The gene calls are TRBV18 and TRBJ1-1; unclear D gene. Trimming took off 4 bases at V and 3 bases at J, with 9 bases between the two ends. Germline V gene data show CDR1 as KGHSH and CDR2 as LQKENI. CDR3 length: 13 residues. The entire variable domain, with the rest obtained from reference TRBV18 and TRBJ1-1, is as follows: NAGVMQNPRHLVRRRGQEARLRCSPMKGHSHVYWYRQLPEEGLKFMVYLQKENIIDESGMPKERFSAEFPKEGPSILRIQQVVRGDSAAYFCASSRLRDTEAFFGQGTRLTVV.

This clone was seen a few times. V is TRBV19 and J is TRBJ2-7; TRBD1 is a possible D gene (6 bases). Germline assignment: CDR1 LNHDA and CDR2 SQIVND (reference sequence). V lost 5 bases and J 5 bases, leaving 13 bases between the germline ends. The CDR3 runs to 13 residues. DNA of the CDR3: TGTGCCAGTAGTGGGTCAGGGGCCCACGAGCAGTACTTC. This encodes CASSGSGAHEQYF. Full variable domain (rest looked up from reference TRBV19 and TRBJ2-7): DGGITQSPKYLFRKEGQNVTLSCEQNLNHDAMYWYRQDPGQGLRLIYYSQIVNDFQKGDIAEGYSVSREKKESFPLTVTSAQKNPTAFYLCASSGSGAHEQYFGPGTRLTVT.

This rearrangement joins TRBV7-2 to TRBJ2-7; TRBD2 agrees at 13 bases. CDR1 and CDR2 (germline): SGHTA, FQGNSA. CDR3 size: 14 residues. The V and J ends lost 4 bases and 5 bases, in that order; junction bases with no gene match: 2. The CDR3 nucleotides are TGTGCCAGCAGCTGGGGACTAGCGGGAAACGAGCAGTACTTC. It codes for CASSWGLAGNEQYF.